These 5 T cell receptor beta chains came from one sample sequenced in a study of CD8+ T cells in alopecia areata. TCR sequencing used cDNA made by reverse transcription of extracted RNA. Method: immunoSEQ multiplex PCR; TCRdb's copy keeps in-frame clones and lacks some. The sample gives fewer than 40,000 clones, around 59% of which show up once; around 40% is in the top ten. Sequencing used NKG2D-high CD8+ T cells sorted from blood. Receptors were obtained from a human donor with alopecia areata.

This clone was counted between two and nine times. The chain combines TRBV9 with TRBJ1-1, with 7 bases that match TRBD1. V was pared by 0 bases and J by 0 bases, with 2 bases of the junction left unmatched. Germline V gene data show CDR1 as SGDLS and CDR2 as YYNGEE. This CDR3 region has 15 residues. The CDR3 is CASSVEGAMNTEAFF. The CDR3 DNA reads TGTGCCAGCAGCGTAGAGGGGGCAATGAACACTGAAGCTTTCTTT.

The chain couples TRBV5-6 to TRBJ2-1; 12 bases line up with TRBD2. Unmatched junction bases numbered 10, after V lost 4 bases and J lost 8 bases. Looked up from germline, CDR1 is SGHDT and CDR2 is YYEEEE. The CDR3 has 16 residues. CDR3 DNA: TGTGCCAGCAGCCCCAGACTAGCGGGAGAATTTGATGAGCAGTTCTTC. Translation gives CASSPRLAGEFDEQFF.

The chain employs TRBV6-6 and TRBJ2-6, with a weak D call TRBD2 (5 bases). The CDR3 consists of 15 residues. V gave up 2 bases and J gave up 2 bases, with 7 bases separating them. Germline-derived CDR1 and CDR2 are MNHNY and SVGAGI (reference sequence). CDR3 in amino acids: CASSYTRAGANVLTF. Here the CDR3 DNA reads TGTGCCAGCAGTTACACGAGGGCTGGGGCCAACGTCCTGACTTTC.

A single count supports this clone. J is TRBJ2-3 and V is TRBV29-1, with 14 nucleotides matching TRBD2. Germline V gives CDR1 SQVTM, CDR2 ANQGSEA. V shed 6 bases, J shed 0 bases, and the junction held 8 bases outside the gene matches. The CDR3 is made up of 17 amino acids. The CDR3 nucleotides are TGCAGCGTGGAGGGACTAGCGGGAGAAGAGAGCACAGATACGCAGTATTTT. Translation: CSVEGLAGEESTDTQYF.

The chain is built from TRBV29-1 and TRBJ1-5, with D perhaps matching TRBD1 (5 bases). Trimming removed 5 bases from V and 1 base from J, with 12 bases in between. CDR3 length equals 14 residues. Germline values: CDR1 SQVTM, CDR2 ANQGSEA. The CDR3, as DNA: TGCAGCGTTTTAACTCAGGGAAGCAATCAGCCCCAGCATTTT. It encodes CSVLTQGSNQPQHF.